This TCR beta chain was obtained from a study of control samples from healthy donors and cancer patients (dated by TCRdb to 2020 to 2022). Notes on this clone: Its antigen target is currently unknown. No base-level quality is on record; no much larger clone is a single base apart.

The CDR3, cysteine through phenylalanine, is 14 amino acids long. Only the CDR3 part of the read is kept: 42 bases, read in frame from the first base. CDR1 and CDR2, looked up from the germline V gene (reference sequence), are LNHDA and SQIVND. The germline V end is reduced by 7 bases and the J end by 4 bases; junction bases left unmatched: 6. Library construction relied on the immunoSEQ multiplex PCR assay. TCRdb took over this immuneACCESS table, retaining in-frame rearrangements with V and J assigned. Such tables are incomplete; in checked studies, under half of the missing clones stem from an unresolved V gene, and the remainder is unexplained. Recorded for this sample are some 100,000 clones; about 89% of them occurred a single time. About 7.8% of the sample comes from the top ten.

This receptor chain uses TRBV19 and TRBJ1-5, with 8 bases aligning to TRBD1. This receptor was obtained from a young man in good health. Sequencing input: blood. The CDR3 reads as follows: CASNPQGVNQPQHF. The DNA sequence follows: TGTGCCAGTAATCCACAGGGGGTTAATCAGCCCCAGCATTTT.